This TCR beta chain was retrieved from a study of cytomegalovirus exposure and HLA in healthy donors. Findings and caveats of the study: Presence/absence analyses assumed roughly uniform sequencing depth across donors. Fewer N-insertions than the approximately 700-donor mean were reportedly shown by an Asian-associated ancestry cluster in a later analysis. TCR beta V- and J-gene trimming, according to a later analysis, was linked to a missense DCLRE1C variant.

The sample holds one count of this clone. Its antigen is as yet unknown. Germline CDR1 reads SGHVS; CDR2 reads FNYEAQ. The CDR3 sequence is 13 residues long. The V segment lost 1 base and the J segment 6 bases; nucleotides outside the gene matches: 3. Amplification used 60 Vbeta primers and 13 Jbeta primers. The authors' processing: Around 9.9 million shared chains were among the roughly 78 million unique TCR beta chains that a later analysis counted. Method: immunoSEQ multiplex PCR; TCRdb's copy keeps in-frame clones and lacks some. Clonal size and the V and J genes are those of that table, whereas D and trimming came from the DNA. The data show some 170,000 clones, over 70% seen once.

The receptor's source is a woman aged 55 to 70 in good health and CMV-seropositive. The sample comprised PBMCs. The chain combines TRBV7-6 with TRBJ2-7, with 7 nucleotides matching TRBD2. CDR3 coding DNA: TGTGCCAGCAGCTTAGGCGGGAGTTCCGAGCAGTACTTC. Translation gives CASSLGGSSEQYF.